These 22 T cell receptor beta chains came from one sample sequenced in a study of blood T cell repertoires in COVID-19. This table comes from immunoSEQ multiplex PCR, and its TCRdb copy is limited to in-frame clones, with some not included. Of some 180,000 clones listed, about four fifths are singletons. Sequences were obtained from peripheral blood. These receptors came from a man aged 70 or older with active or convalescent COVID-19.

This chain uses TRBV2 with TRBJ1-5; TRBD1 is a possible D gene (6 bases). V lost 6 bases to trimming and J lost 3 bases, with 18 bases between them. This CDR3 contains 16 residues. Per the germline V gene, CDR1 is SNHLY and CDR2 is FYNNEI. The CDR3 protein is CASSGDGGAANQPQHF. Written as DNA, the CDR3 is TGTGCCAGCAGCGGAGATGGGGGCGCCGCCAATCAGCCCCAGCATTTT.

Ten or more counts support this clone. CDR3 protein: CASSSIRQGQFF. CDR3 bases: TGTGCCAGCAGCTCCATACGTCAGGGGCAGTTCTTC. The V and J genes are TRBV7-9 and TRBJ2-1, with TRBD1 as a possible D gene (5 bases). From germline, CDR1 is SEHNR and CDR2 FQNEAQ (reference sequence). CDR3 size: 12 residues. Between the trimmed V and J ends, which lost 4 bases and 12 bases, there was a span of 13 bases. Combining the CDR3 with reference TRBV7-9 and TRBJ2-1 gives the whole variable domain DTGVSQNPRHKITKRGQNVTFRCDPISEHNRLYWYRQTLGQGPEFLTYFQNEAQLEKSRLLSDRFSAERPKGSFSTLEIQRTEQGDSAMYLCASSSIRQGQFFGPGTRLTVL.

This chain links TRBV15 with TRBJ1-6; D possibly corresponds to TRBD1 (5 bases). Germline-derived CDR1 and CDR2 are LNHNV and YYDKDF (reference sequence). CDR3 length: 18 residues. The V end was cut by 6 bases, the J end by 2 bases, with 20 bases between. CDR3 sequence reads: CATRPSPGSGAYNSPLHF. The CDR3 nucleotides read TGTGCCACCAGACCCTCCCCAGGGTCGGGGGCCTATAATTCACCCCTCCACTTT.

The chain joins TRBV9 to TRBJ1-1, with D unclear. V was cut by 0 bases and J by 3 bases, with 12 bases left in between. Per the germline V gene, CDR1 is SGDLS and CDR2 is YYNGEE. The CDR3 has 15 amino acids. CDR3 nucleotides: TGTGCCAGCAGCGTAGGAACCGACTTTTACACTGAAGCTTTCTTT. It codes for CASSVGTDFYTEAFF. Supplemented by reference TRBV9 and TRBJ1-1, the full variable domain reads DSGVTQTPKHLITATGQRVTLRCSPRSGDLSVYWYQQSLDQGLQFLIQYYNGEERAKGNILERFSAQQFPDLHSELNLSSLELGDSALYFCASSVGTDFYTEAFFGQGTRLTVV.

V is TRBV19 and J is TRBJ1-2; 8 bases agree with TRBD1. This CDR3 comprises 17 residues. Losses at the gene ends were 4 bases for V and 0 bases for J; bases not matched to a gene: 10. Germline V gene sequence: CDR1 LNHDA, CDR2 SQIVND (reference sequence). The CDR3 protein is CASSTVDRGLTNYGYTF. In DNA, the CDR3 is TGTGCCAGTAGTACAGTAGACAGGGGTTTAACTAACTATGGCTACACCTTC.

The CDR3 sequence: CASSSVPGEGDTQYF. CDR3 nucleotide sequence: TGTGCCAGCAGTTCCGTCCCCGGGGAGGGAGATACGCAGTATTTT. The gene calls are TRBV28 and TRBJ2-3; 7 nucleotides align to TRBD2. The germline CDR1 and CDR2 sequences are MDHEN and SYDVKM. V lost 4 bases to trimming and J lost 5 bases; unmatched junction nucleotides: 9. The CDR3 runs to 15 residues.

The V call is TRBV4-3, the J call TRBJ1-2; 7 nucleotides align to TRBD1. The junction had 6 bases not matched to a gene; V was cut back by 1 base and J by 4 bases. Looked up from germline, CDR1 is LGHNA and CDR2 is YSLEER. This CDR3 is 15 amino acids long. The CDR3 sequence is CASSQVMRGLYGYTF. The DNA of the CDR3 is TGCGCCAGCAGCCAAGTCATGAGGGGGCTCTATGGCTACACCTTC.

This clone was seen once. The rearrangement uses TRBV6-6 and TRBJ2-1; 8 positions match TRBD1. The CDR3 is 15 amino acids. V gave up 6 bases and J gave up 6 bases; unmatched junction bases: 10. CDR1 is MNHNY and CDR2 is SVGAGI in the germline V gene (reference sequence). This CDR3 reads CASRNQGAGSNEQFF. As DNA, the CDR3 is TGTGCCAGCAGAAATCAGGGGGCAGGTTCCAATGAGCAGTTCTTC.

The CDR3 sequence: CATSDPLGGDAGGSTDTQYF. CDR3 bases: TGTGCCACCAGTGATCCCCTTGGGGGGGACGCGGGAGGAAGCACAGATACGCAGTATTTT. The genes are TRBV24-1 and TRBJ2-3; 8 nucleotides match TRBD2. The CDR3 length is 20 residues. V lost 3 bases and J lost 0; bases outside the gene matches: 16. The V gene's germline CDR1 is KGHDR and CDR2 SFDVKD.

The gene calls are TRBV5-1 and TRBJ2-2; 13 nucleotides align to TRBD2. The CDR3 has 18 amino acids. Germline V gene sequence: CDR1 SGHRS, CDR2 YFSETQ. The J segment lost 0 bases and the V segment lost 4 bases, leaving 6 bases of the junction unmatched. In DNA form, the CDR3 reads TGCGCCAGCAGCGGGTGGACTAGCGGGAGATCGAACACCGGGGAGCTGTTTTTT. Protein product: CASSGWTSGRSNTGELFF. The variable domain in full, with the rest retrieved from reference TRBV5-1 and TRBJ2-2, is KAGVTQTPRYLIKTRGQQVTLSCSPISGHRSVSWYQQTPGQGLQFLFEYFSETQRNKGNFPGRFSGRQFSNSRSEMNVSTLELGDSALYLCASSGWTSGRSNTGELFFGEGSRLTVL.

The genes are TRBV19 and TRBJ1-6; TRBD1 aligns across 10 bases. CDR3 size: 14 residues. V dropped 4 bases and J dropped 9; count of bases not matched to a gene: 3. Germline V gives CDR1 LNHDA, CDR2 SQIVND (reference sequence). Written as DNA, the CDR3 is TGTGCCAGTAGTACCGGGACAGGGGCTTCACCCCTCCACTTT. Its translation: CASSTGTGASPLHF.

The chain joins TRBV10-3 to TRBJ2-3; D perhaps matches TRBD1 (6 bases). V gave up 3 bases and J gave up 0 bases, with 7 bases separating them. Germline lookup yields CDR1 ENHRY and CDR2 SYGVKD. The CDR3 runs to 14 residues. In nucleotides, the CDR3 is TGTGCCATCAGTGACGGACAGAGCACAGATACGCAGTATTTT. Translating gives CAISDGQSTDTQYF.

The CDR3 sequence is CASSWDRFNYGYTF. The CDR3 DNA reads as TGTGCCAGCAGTTGGGACAGATTTAACTATGGCTACACCTTC. The rearrangement joins TRBV6-2 or TRBV6-3 to TRBJ1-2; TRBD1 aligns across 7 bases. This CDR3 comprises 14 residues. Germline values: CDR1 MNHEY, CDR2 SVGEGT. The J segment lost 1 base and the V segment lost 4 bases, leaving 3 bases of the junction unmatched.

J is TRBJ1-1 and V is TRBV5-6, with 9 bases identical to TRBD1. V gave up 6 bases and J gave up 6 bases; unmatched junction bases: 3. From germline, CDR1 is SGHDT and CDR2 YYEEEE. This CDR3 has 12 residues. The CDR3 DNA sequence: TGTGCCAGCAAGCGACAGGGGGCTGAAGCTTTCTTT. This codes for CASKRQGAEAFF.

This chain connects TRBV28 to TRBJ2-2; TRBD1 aligns across 9 bases. The CDR3 loop spans 14 amino acids. The V gene end was trimmed by 4 bases and the J gene end by 4 bases; junction bases not matched to a gene: 1. Germline V gene data show CDR1 as MDHEN and CDR2 as SYDVKM. The CDR3 DNA follows: TGTGCCAGCAGTTCGACAGGGGGCACCGGGGAGCTGTTTTTT. As protein: CASSSTGGTGELFF.

The chain carries TRBV29-1 and TRBJ1-5; maybe TRBD1 (6 bases). There are 14 residues in the CDR3. The ends were cut back, 5 bases at V and 4 bases at J, with 15 bases in the middle. Germline V gives CDR1 SQVTM, CDR2 ANQGSEA. In nucleotides, the CDR3 is TGCAGCGTTTCGTTTTCAGGGGAAAATCAGCCCCAGCATTTT. It encodes CSVSFSGENQPQHF.

The chain links TRBV9 to TRBJ2-1, with TRBD1 as a possible D gene (6 bases). The germline V gene encodes CDR1 SGDLS and CDR2 YYNGEE. The CDR3 extends over 14 amino acids. Deletions cut 0 bases from V and 8 bases from J, with 12 bases between. The CDR3, as DNA: TGTGCCAGCAGCGTAGTCGGCAGGGGCTATGAGCAGTTCTTC. Its translation is CASSVVGRGYEQFF.

This sequence joins TRBV5-1 and TRBJ1-4; 7 nucleotides match TRBD1. The length of the CDR3 is 14 residues. With V trimmed by 0 bases and J by 5 bases, 1 base remained unmatched. The germline V gene encodes CDR1 SGHRS and CDR2 YFSETQ. CDR3 DNA sequence: TGCGCCAGCAGCTTGGGGGACAGCAATGAAAAACTGTTTTTT. Translated: CASSLGDSNEKLFF.

The chain uses TRBV7-2 and TRBJ2-7, with D possibly being TRBD2 (6 bases). This CDR3 has 17 amino acids. V was pared by 2 bases and J by 7 bases, with 24 bases between. Per germline, CDR1 SGHTA and CDR2 FQGNSA. DNA for the CDR3: TGTGCCAGCAGCTTAATGGGGACCCGCTTAGGACTACGGGAGCAGTACTTC. It translates to CASSLMGTRLGLREQYF. Together with reference TRBV7-2 and TRBJ2-7, the CDR3 gives the full variable domain: GAGVSQSPSNKVTEKGKDVELRCDPISGHTALYWYRQSLGQGLEFLIYFQGNSAPDKSGLPSDRFSAERTGGSVSTLTIQRTQQEDSAVYLCASSLMGTRLGLREQYFGPGTRLTVT.

V usage is TRBV10-3 and J usage is TRBJ2-1; 10 bases are shared with TRBD1. Germline loops: CDR1 ENHRY, CDR2 SYGVKD. The CDR3 length is 19 residues. The junction had 13 bases not matched to a gene; V was cut back by 2 bases and J by 3 bases. In DNA form, the CDR3 reads TGTGCCATCAGTGAGCACGGGGACAGGGGACAGCATAGCTACAATGAGCAGTTCTTC. Translating it yields CAISEHGDRGQHSYNEQFF.

V and J are TRBV5-1 and TRBJ2-7; TRBD2 matches at 7 bases. The CDR3 length is 14 residues. J gave up 4 bases and V 4 bases, and 8 bases lay outside the gene matches. Germline CDR1 reads SGHRS; CDR2 reads YFSETQ. The CDR3 DNA follows: TGCGCCAGCAGCCCGCTGGCGGGAGCTTACGAGCAGTACTTC. It yields the protein CASSPLAGAYEQYF.

V and J are TRBV28 and TRBJ2-4, with D possibly matching TRBD1 (5 bases). The CDR3 has 12 residues. V shed 2 bases and J shed 15 bases, with 14 bases lying between them. CDR1 is MDHEN and CDR2 is SYDVKM in the germline V gene. CDR3 coding DNA: TGTGCCAGCAGTTTAGGGGCCGGCAGGAGGTACTTC. This encodes CASSLGAGRRYF.